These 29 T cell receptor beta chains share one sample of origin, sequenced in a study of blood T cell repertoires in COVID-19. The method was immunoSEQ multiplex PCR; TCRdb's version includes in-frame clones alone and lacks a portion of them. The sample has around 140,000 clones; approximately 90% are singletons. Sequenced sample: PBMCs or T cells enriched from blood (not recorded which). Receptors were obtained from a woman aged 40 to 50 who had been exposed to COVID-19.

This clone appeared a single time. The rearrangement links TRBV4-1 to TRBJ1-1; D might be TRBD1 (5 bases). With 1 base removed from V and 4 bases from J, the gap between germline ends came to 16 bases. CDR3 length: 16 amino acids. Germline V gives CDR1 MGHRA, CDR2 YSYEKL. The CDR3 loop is CASSQGEGPLATEAFF. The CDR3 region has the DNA TGCGCCAGCAGCCAAGGGGAGGGGCCTTTGGCCACTGAAGCTTTCTTT.

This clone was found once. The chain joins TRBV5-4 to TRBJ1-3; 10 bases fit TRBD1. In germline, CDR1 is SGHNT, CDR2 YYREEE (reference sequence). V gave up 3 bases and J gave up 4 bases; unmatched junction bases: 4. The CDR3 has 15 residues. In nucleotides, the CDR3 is TGTGCCAGCAGCTCCGGGACAGGGGTGGGAAACACCATATATTTT. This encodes CASSSGTGVGNTIYF.

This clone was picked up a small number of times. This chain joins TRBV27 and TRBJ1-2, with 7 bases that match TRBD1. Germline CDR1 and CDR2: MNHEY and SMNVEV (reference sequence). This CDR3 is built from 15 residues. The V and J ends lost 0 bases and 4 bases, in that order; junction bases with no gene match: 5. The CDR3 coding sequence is TGTGCCAGCAGTTTATCTCTCCCAGGGGGCTATGGCTACACCTTC. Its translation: CASSLSLPGGYGYTF.

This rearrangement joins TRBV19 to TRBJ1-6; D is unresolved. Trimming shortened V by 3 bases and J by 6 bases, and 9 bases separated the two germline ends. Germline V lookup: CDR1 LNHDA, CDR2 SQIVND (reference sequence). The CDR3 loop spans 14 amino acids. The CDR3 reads CASSMGPFNSPLHF. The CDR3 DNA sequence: TGTGCCAGTAGTATGGGCCCTTTTAATTCACCCCTCCACTTT.

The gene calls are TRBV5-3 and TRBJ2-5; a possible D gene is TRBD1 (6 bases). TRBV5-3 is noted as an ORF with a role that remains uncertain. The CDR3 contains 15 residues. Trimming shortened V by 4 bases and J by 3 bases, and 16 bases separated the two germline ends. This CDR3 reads CARSDTGTIKETQYF. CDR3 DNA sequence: TGTGCCAGAAGCGACACCGGGACAATTAAAGAGACCCAGTACTTC.

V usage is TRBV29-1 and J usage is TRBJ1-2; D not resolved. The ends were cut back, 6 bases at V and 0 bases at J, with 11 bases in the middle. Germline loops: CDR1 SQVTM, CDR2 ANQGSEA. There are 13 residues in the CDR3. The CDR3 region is CSVNQVANYGYTF. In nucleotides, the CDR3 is TGCAGCGTAAATCAGGTAGCTAACTATGGCTACACCTTC.

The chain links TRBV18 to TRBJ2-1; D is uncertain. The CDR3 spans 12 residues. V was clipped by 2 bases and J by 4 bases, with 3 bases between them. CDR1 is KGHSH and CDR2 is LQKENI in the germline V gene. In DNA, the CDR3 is TGTGCCAGCTCACCAACTTACAATGAGCAGTTCTTC. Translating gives CASSPTYNEQFF.

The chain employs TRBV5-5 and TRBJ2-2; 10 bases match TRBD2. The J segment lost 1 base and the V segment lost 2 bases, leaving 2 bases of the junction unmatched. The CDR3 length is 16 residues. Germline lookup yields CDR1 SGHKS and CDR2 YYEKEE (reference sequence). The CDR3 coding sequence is TGTGCCAGCAGCTTACTAGCGGGGCAGAACACCGGGGAGCTGTTTTTT. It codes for CASSLLAGQNTGELFF.

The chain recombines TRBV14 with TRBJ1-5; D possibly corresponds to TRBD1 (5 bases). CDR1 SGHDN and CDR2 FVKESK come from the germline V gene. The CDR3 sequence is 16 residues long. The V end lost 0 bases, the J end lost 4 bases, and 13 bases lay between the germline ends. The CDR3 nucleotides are TGTGCCAGCAGCCAAGAACGGGGGTATTGGAATCAGCCCCAGCATTTT. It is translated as CASSQERGYWNQPQHF. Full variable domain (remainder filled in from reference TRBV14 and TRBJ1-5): EAGVTQFPSHSVIEKGQTVTLRCDPISGHDNLYWYRRVMGKEIKFLLHFVKESKQDESGMPNNRFLAERTGGTYSTLKVQPAELEDSGVYFCASSQERGYWNQPQHFGDGTRLSIL.

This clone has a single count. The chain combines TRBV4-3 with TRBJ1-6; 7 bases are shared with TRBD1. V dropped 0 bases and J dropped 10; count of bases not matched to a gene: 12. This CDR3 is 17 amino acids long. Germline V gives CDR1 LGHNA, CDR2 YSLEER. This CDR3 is CASSQDPAGGSGSPLHF. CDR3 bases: TGCGCCAGCAGCCAAGACCCCGCAGGGGGGTCAGGATCACCCCTCCACTTT.

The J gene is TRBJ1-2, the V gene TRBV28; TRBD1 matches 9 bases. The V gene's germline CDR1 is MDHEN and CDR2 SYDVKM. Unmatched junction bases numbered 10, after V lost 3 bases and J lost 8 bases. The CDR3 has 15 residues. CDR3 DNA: TGTGCCAGCAGTTTTGAGACAGGGGGTTGGGAGGGCTACACCTTC. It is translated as CASSFETGGWEGYTF.

CDR3 nucleotides: TGTGCCAGCAGGGGGGGAGGATATAGCAATCAGCCCCAGCATTTT. Translation gives CASRGGGYSNQPQHF. The rearrangement uses TRBV2 and TRBJ1-5; D may be TRBD1 (5 bases). There are 15 residues in the CDR3. V lost 6 bases to trimming and J lost 0 bases, with 12 bases between them. The germline V gene encodes CDR1 SNHLY and CDR2 FYNNEI.

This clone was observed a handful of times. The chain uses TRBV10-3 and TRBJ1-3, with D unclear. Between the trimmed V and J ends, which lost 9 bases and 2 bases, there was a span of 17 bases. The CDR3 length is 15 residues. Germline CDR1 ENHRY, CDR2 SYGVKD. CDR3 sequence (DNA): TGTGCCATTACTAATAGCCGGGGAACTGGAAACACCATATATTTT. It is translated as CAITNSRGTGNTIYF.

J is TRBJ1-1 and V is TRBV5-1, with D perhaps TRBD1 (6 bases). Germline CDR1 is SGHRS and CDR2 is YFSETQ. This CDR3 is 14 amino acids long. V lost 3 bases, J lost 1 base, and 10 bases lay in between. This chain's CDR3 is CASSSLQGNTEAFF. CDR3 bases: TGCGCCAGCAGCTCACTACAGGGGAACACTGAAGCTTTCTTT.

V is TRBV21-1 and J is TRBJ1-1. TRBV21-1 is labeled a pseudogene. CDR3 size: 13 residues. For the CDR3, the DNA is TGTGCCAGCAGCGAGACCGGGGACACTGAAGCTTTCTTT. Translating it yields CASSETGDTEAFF.

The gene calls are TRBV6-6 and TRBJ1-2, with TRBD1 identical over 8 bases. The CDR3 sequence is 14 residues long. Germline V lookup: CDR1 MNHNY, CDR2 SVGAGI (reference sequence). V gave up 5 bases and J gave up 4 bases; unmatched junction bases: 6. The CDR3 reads CASSPGGAAYGYTF. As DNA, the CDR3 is TGTGCCAGCAGTCCAGGGGGCGCTGCCTATGGCTACACCTTC.

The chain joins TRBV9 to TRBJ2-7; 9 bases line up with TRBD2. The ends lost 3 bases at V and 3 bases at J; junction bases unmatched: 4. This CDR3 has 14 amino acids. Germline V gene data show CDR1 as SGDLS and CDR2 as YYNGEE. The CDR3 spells CASSAKTSGYEQYF. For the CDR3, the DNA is TGTGCCAGCAGCGCGAAGACTAGCGGCTACGAGCAGTACTTC.

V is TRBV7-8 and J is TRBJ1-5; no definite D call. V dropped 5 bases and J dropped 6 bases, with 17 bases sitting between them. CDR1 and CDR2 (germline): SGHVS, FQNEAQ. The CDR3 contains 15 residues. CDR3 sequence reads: CASSRGSRGGQPQHF. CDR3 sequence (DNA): TGTGCCAGCAGCCGAGGAAGCCGGGGAGGTCAGCCCCAGCATTTT.

CDR3 in DNA: TGTGCCAGCAGTTTACAGGGAGGGAACGAGCAGTACTTC. Residues: CASSLQGGNEQYF. The rearrangement joins TRBV27 to TRBJ2-7, with 7 bases identical to TRBD2. This CDR3 is 13 amino acids long. J gave up 5 bases and V 2 bases, and 3 bases lay outside the gene matches. Germline V gene lookup returns CDR1 MNHEY and CDR2 SMNVEV (reference sequence).

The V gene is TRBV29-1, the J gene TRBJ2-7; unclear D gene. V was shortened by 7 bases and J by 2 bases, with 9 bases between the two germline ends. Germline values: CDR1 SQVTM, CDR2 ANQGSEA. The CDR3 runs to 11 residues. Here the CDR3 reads CSGTYAYEQYF. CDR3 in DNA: TGCAGCGGTACCTATGCCTACGAGCAGTACTTC.

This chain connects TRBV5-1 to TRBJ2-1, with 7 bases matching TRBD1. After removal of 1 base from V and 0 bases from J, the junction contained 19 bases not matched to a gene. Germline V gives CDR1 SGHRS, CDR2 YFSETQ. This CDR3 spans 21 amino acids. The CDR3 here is CASSLRENRPGQFSSYNEQFF. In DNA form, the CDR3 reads TGCGCCAGCAGCTTGAGGGAAAATCGACCGGGACAGTTTAGCTCCTACAATGAGCAGTTCTTC.

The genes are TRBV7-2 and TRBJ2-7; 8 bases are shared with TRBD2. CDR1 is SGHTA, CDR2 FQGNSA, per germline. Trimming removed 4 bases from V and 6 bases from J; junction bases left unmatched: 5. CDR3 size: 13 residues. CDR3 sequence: CASSSGTRGEQYF. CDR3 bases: TGTGCCAGCAGCTCCGGGACTAGGGGCGAGCAGTACTTC.

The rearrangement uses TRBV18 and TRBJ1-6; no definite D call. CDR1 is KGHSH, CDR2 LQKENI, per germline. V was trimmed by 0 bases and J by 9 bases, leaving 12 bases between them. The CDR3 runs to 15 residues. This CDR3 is CASSPPAGNGSPLHF. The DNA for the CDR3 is TGTGCCAGCTCACCACCGGCGGGGAATGGTTCACCCCTCCACTTT. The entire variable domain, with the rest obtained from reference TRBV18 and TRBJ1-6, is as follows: NAGVMQNPRHLVRRRGQEARLRCSPMKGHSHVYWYRQLPEEGLKFMVYLQKENIIDESGMPKERFSAEFPKEGPSILRIQQVVRGDSAAYFCASSPPAGNGSPLHFGNGTRLTVT.

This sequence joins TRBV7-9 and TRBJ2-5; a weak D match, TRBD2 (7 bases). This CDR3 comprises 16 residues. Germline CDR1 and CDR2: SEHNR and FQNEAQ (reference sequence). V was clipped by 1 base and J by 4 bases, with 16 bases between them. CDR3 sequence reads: CASSLVGGVGRETQYF. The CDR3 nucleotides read TGTGCCAGCAGCTTAGTAGGGGGGGTTGGACGAGAGACCCAGTACTTC. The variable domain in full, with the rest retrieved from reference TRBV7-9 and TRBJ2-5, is DTGVSQNPRHKITKRGQNVTFRCDPISEHNRLYWYRQTLGQGPEFLTYFQNEAQLEKSRLLSDRFSAERPKGSFSTLEIQRTEQGDSAMYLCASSLVGGVGRETQYFGPGTRLLVL.

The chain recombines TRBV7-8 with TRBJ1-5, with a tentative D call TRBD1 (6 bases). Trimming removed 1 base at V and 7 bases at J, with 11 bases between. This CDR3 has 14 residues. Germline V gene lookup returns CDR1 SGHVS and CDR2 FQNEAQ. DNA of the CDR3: TGTGCCAGCAGCTTAGACAGGGAAGGACAGCCCCAGCATTTT. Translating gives CASSLDREGQPQHF. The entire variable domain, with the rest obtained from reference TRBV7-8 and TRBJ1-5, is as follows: GAGVSQSPRYKVAKRGQDVALRCDPISGHVSLFWYQQALGQGPEFLTYFQNEAQLDKSGLPSDRFFAERPEGSVSTLKIQRTQQEDSAVYLCASSLDREGQPQHFGDGTRLSIL.

CDR3 nucleotide sequence: TGTGCCAGCAGCGTCGAGCTTGGCGGACAGTCGAAGTTGGACTATGGCTACACCTTC. Amino acids: CASSVELGGQSKLDYGYTF. This chain links TRBV9 with TRBJ1-2, with TRBD1 as a possible D gene (6 bases). Germline assignment: CDR1 SGDLS and CDR2 YYNGEE. V was shortened by 2 bases and J by 3 bases, with 26 bases between the two germline ends. CDR3 length: 19 residues.

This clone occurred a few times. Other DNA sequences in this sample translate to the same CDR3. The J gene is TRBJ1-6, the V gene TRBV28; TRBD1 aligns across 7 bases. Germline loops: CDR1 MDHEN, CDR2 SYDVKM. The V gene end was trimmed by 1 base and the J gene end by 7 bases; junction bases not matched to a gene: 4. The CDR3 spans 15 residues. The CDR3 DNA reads TGTGCCAGCAGTTTATTACAGGGGCCGAATTCACCCCTCCACTTT. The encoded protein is CASSLLQGPNSPLHF. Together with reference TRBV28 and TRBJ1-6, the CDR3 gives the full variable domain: DVKVTQSSRYLVKRTGEKVFLECVQDMDHENMFWYRQDPGLGLRLIYFSYDVKMKEKGDIPEGYSVSREKKERFSLILESASTNQTSMYLCASSLLQGPNSPLHFGNGTRLTVT.

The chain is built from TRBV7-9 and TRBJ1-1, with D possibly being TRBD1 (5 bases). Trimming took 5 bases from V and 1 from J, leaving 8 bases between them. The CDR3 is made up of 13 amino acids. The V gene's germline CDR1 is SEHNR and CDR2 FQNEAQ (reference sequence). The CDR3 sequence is CASSVGANTEAFF. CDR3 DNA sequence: TGTGCCAGCAGCGTAGGGGCGAACACTGAAGCTTTCTTT.

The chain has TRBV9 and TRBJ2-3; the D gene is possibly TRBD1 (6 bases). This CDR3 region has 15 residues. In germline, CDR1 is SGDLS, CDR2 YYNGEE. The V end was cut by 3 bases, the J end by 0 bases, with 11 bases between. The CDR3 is CASSGGGYSTDTQYF. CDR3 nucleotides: TGTGCCAGCAGCGGAGGGGGTTATAGCACAGATACGCAGTATTTT.